A single T cell receptor (beta chain) is shown here with its context. The record originates from a study of control samples from healthy donors and cancer patients. Trimming took off 5 bases at V and 2 bases at J, with 9 bases between the two ends. The CDR3 is made up of 13 amino acids. Sequencing used immunoSEQ multiplex PCR; TCRdb keeps in-frame clones, though not all of them. The sample has more than 95,000 clones; about 87% are singletons. Sample: blood. The clonotype was recovered from a man in his 60s in good health. The gene calls are TRBV12-3 or TRBV12-4 and TRBJ1-1; no definite D call. The DNA of the CDR3 is TGTGCCAGCAGTGAAGACACAAACACTGAAGCTTTCTTT. Protein product: CASSEDTNTEAFF.